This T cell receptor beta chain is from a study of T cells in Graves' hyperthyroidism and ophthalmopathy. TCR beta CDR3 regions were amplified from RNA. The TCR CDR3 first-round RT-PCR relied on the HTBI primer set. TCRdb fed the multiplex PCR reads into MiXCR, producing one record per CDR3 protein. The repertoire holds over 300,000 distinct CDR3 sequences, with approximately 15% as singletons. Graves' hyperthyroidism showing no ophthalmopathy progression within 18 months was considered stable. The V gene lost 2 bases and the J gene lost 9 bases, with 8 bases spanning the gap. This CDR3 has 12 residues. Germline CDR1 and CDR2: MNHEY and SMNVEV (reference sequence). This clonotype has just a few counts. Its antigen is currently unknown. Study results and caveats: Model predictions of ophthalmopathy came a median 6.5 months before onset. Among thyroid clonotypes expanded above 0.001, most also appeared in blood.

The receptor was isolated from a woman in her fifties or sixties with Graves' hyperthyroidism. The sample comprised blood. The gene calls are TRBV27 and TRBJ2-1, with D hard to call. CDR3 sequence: CASSLSGIEQFF. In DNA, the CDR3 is TGTGCCAGCAGTTTAAGTGGGATTGAGCAGTTCTTC.